A selection of T cell receptor beta chains follows, all from one sample in a study of blood T cell repertoires in COVID-19. The method was immunoSEQ multiplex PCR; TCRdb's version includes in-frame clones alone and lacks a portion of them. The data show 16,000 or so clones, around nine tenths seen once. Specimen: peripheral blood. All receptors derive from a human donor in a cohort sampled during active COVID-19. Each CDR3 is given with its conserved first and last residue. Each record gives: J gene, D gene, V gene, clone size, CDR3 protein, CDR3 DNA. The D gene is left open where the match is weak. Size is stated for part of the rows, as once, few or many counts, or as a class when the clone is expanded.

TRBJ1-6	NA	TRBV28	medium-sized	CASKKSSYNSPLHF	TGTGCCAGCAAAAAGAGCTCCTATAATTCACCCCTCCACTTT
TRBJ2-5	NA	TRBV5-1	NA	CASSLRGPQETQYF	TGCGCCAGCAGCCTTAGGGGTCCCCAAGAGACCCAGTACTTC
TRBJ1-2	TRBD1	TRBV4-1	NA	CASSQEGGRGYGYTF	TGCGCCAGCAGCCAAGAAGGGGGCCGGGGGTACGGCTACACCTTC
TRBJ2-5	NA	TRBV12-3/TRBV12-4	NA	CASSFGLTETQYF	TGTGCCAGCAGTTTCGGACTCACAGAGACCCAGTACTTC
TRBJ1-6	NA	TRBV7-3	NA	CASSLARDNSPLHF	TGTGCCAGCAGCTTAGCGCGGGATAATTCACCCCTCCACTTT
TRBJ2-2	NA	TRBV9	NA	CASSVQYTGELFF	TGTGCCAGCAGCGTCCAGTACACCGGGGAGCTGTTTTTT
TRBJ1-3	NA	TRBV9	once	CASSPRDWWSSGNTIYF	TGTGCCAGCAGCCCTCGTGACTGGTGGAGCTCTGGAAACACCATATATTTT
TRBJ1-2	NA	TRBV6-5	NA	CASSTGGRYTF	TGTGCCAGCAGTACGGGGGGACGCTACACCTTC
TRBJ2-7	TRBD1	TRBV4-3	NA	CASSINRGDYEQYF	TGCGCCAGCAGTATAAACAGGGGTGACTACGAGCAGTACTTC
TRBJ1-1	TRBD1	TRBV19	NA	CASRDEGATNTEAFF	TGTGCCAGTAGGGACGAGGGGGCCACGAACACTGAAGCTTTCTTT
TRBJ2-7	NA	TRBV7-8	NA	CASSLGWGSSYEQYF	TGTGCCAGCAGCTTAGGGTGGGGCAGTTCCTACGAGCAGTACTTC
TRBJ2-2	TRBD1	TRBV18	NA	CASSPEDRTGELFF	TGTGCCAGCTCACCTGAGGACAGGACCGGGGAGCTGTTTTTT
TRBJ2-3	TRBD2	TRBV7-9	once	CASSLAAGLAGGTDTQYF	TGTGCCAGCAGCTTAGCGGCGGGACTAGCGGGGGGTACAGATACGCAGTATTTT
TRBJ1-2	NA	TRBV4-3	NA	CASRANSNSYYGYTF	TGCGCCAGCCGAGCCAATTCAAACAGCTACTATGGCTACACCTTC
TRBJ1-6	NA	TRBV4-2	NA	CASSQDPGVDSPLHF	TGTGCCAGCAGCCAAGATCCGGGGGTGGATTCACCCCTCCACTTT
TRBJ1-1	NA	TRBV7-2	NA	CASSLGADIEAFF	TGTGCCAGCAGCTTAGGTGCGGATATTGAAGCTTTCTTT
TRBJ1-3	TRBD1	TRBV7-2	NA	CASSSNRGRVNTIYF	TGTGCCAGCAGCTCAAACAGGGGTCGAGTAAACACCATATATTTT
TRBJ2-1	NA	TRBV7-2	NA	CASSSQRSYNEQFF	TGTGCCAGCAGCTCGCAGCGGTCCTACAATGAGCAGTTCTTC
TRBJ1-2	NA	TRBV7-9	NA	CASSSLVVEGYTF	TGTGCCAGCAGCTCTTTAGTGGTTGAGGGCTACACCTTC
TRBJ2-1	TRBD2	TRBV7-2	few	CASSLSAGVFNEQFF	TGTGCCAGCAGCTTATCGGCGGGGGTTTTCAATGAGCAGTTCTTC
TRBJ1-6	TRBD1	TRBV7-8	few	CASSFGRQGRNSPLHF	TGTGCCAGCAGCTTTGGGCGACAGGGGCGGAATTCACCCCTCCACTTT
TRBJ2-3	TRBD2	TRBV18	NA	CASFPGLAGVESTDTQYF	TGTGCCAGCTTTCCCGGGCTAGCGGGGGTGGAATCCACAGATACGCAGTATTTT
TRBJ2-2	TRBD2	TRBV5-1	NA	CASSFLAGEDTGELFF	TGCGCCAGCAGCTTCCTAGCGGGGGAGGACACCGGGGAGCTGTTTTTT
TRBJ2-1	NA	TRBV3-1/TRBV3-2	NA	CASSHFRGNEQFF	TGTGCCAGCAGCCATTTCAGGGGAAATGAGCAGTTCTTC
TRBJ1-1	NA	TRBV7-9	few	CASSLDSGFEAFF	TGTGCCAGCAGCTTAGACTCGGGATTCGAAGCTTTCTTT
TRBJ1-1	NA	TRBV29-1	NA	CSVEARGRGEAFF	TGCAGCGTTGAAGCGCGGGGGCGCGGCGAAGCTTTCTTT
TRBJ2-5	TRBD1	TRBV7-9	NA	CASSPGGPRETQYF	TGTGCCAGCAGCCCAGGGGGTCCTCGAGAGACCCAGTACTTC